This T cell receptor (beta chain) emerged from a study of blood T cell repertoires in COVID-19. In terms of age and location, participants ranged from roughly 18 to 90 years and lived in about two dozen US areas. The method was immunoSEQ multiplex PCR; TCRdb's version includes in-frame clones alone and lacks a portion of them. This sample has hundreds of thousands of clones; around 81% occur once, and the top ten carry roughly 4.5%. Between the trimmed V and J ends, which lost 4 bases and 1 base, there was a span of 11 bases. Looked up from germline, CDR1 is SGDLS and CDR2 is YYNGEE. The CDR3 spans 14 residues.

This chain connects TRBV9 to TRBJ1-1, with D hard to call. Sequencing was done on a sample of PBMCs or T cells enriched from blood (not recorded which). This TCR derives from a man aged 30 to 45 with acute COVID-19. Written as DNA, the CDR3 is TGTGCCAGCAGCAGGAACACGGGGAACACTGAAGCTTTCTTT. Translation: CASSRNTGNTEAFF.